The rows below give T cell receptor beta chains drawn from one sample of a study of T cells in localized non-small cell lung cancer. TCRdb keeps only in-frame clones here, not all; method: immunoSEQ multiplex PCR. The table shows roughly 84,000 clones, with 85% to 90% occurring only once. Sequenced material: peripheral blood, taken before any cancer treatment. The receptors were sampled from a woman aged 40-70 years with stage I squamous cell lung carcinoma. The CDR3 runs from the conserved cysteine through the conserved F or W. Size tells how often a clone was seen (once, few, many) or the class of an expanded clone, and some rows leave it out.

clone size	V gene	J gene	CDR3 protein
.	TRBV5-4	TRBJ2-3	CASSYGTTTDTQYF
.	TRBV29-1	TRBJ2-3	CSGGGRADTQYF
once	TRBV28	TRBJ2-1	CASSSPSGGYNEQFF
.	TRBV15	TRBJ2-7	CATSSPIAQASIEQYF
once	TRBV6-1	TRBJ1-2	CASSAHSSPGLLNVGYGYTF
.	TRBV4-2	TRBJ2-1	CASSQDPVAGGRNEQFF
.	TRBV6-1	TRBJ1-1	CASSEGGQGKGNTEAFF
.	TRBV5-5	TRBJ2-7	CASSRDTIYEQYF
.	TRBV4-2	TRBJ1-1	CASSEGGSTEAFF
.	TRBV7-6	TRBJ1-3	CASSLSGGAIGNTIYF
.	TRBV5-1	TRBJ2-2	CASSLRTGSTGELFF
.	TRBV6-4	TRBJ2-1	CASSATGTSGYNEQFF
.	TRBV5-1	TRBJ2-7	CASSLRHEQYF
once	TRBV5-4	TRBJ1-6	CASSLRENSPLHF
.	TRBV7-3	TRBJ2-5	CASSLTGGRAETQYF
.	TRBV5-1	TRBJ1-1	CASSLVRDTEAFF
.	TRBV2	TRBJ2-7	CASSEWGNTLSYEQYF
.	TRBV10-3	TRBJ1-1	CAIKVERLNTEAFF
.	TRBV7-2	TRBJ1-2	CASSSLRGNGYTF
.	TRBV10-3	TRBJ1-4	CAIRGDSGSTNEKLFF
.	TRBV7-3	TRBJ2-1	CASSPQPPYNEQFF
once	TRBV9	TRBJ1-1	CASSASPGGNTEAFF
.	TRBV6-6	TRBJ2-7	CASRKGASLGEQYF
.	TRBV30	TRBJ1-2	CAWRTGGFYGYTF
.	TRBV18	TRBJ2-7	CASSPGDGSSYEQYF
.	TRBV6-5	TRBJ1-2	CASSWGSTGFNYGYTF
.	TRBV30	TRBJ1-5	CAWSVGVGSNQPQHF
few	TRBV19	TRBJ1-5	CASTSVGSSNQPQHF
.	TRBV25-1	TRBJ1-1	CASSDRMNTEAFF
.	TRBV5-1	TRBJ1-1	CASSGNAGGGSTEAFF
.	TRBV18	TRBJ1-1	CASSQGVDTEAFF
once	TRBV6-4	TRBJ1-2	CASSPGPGNGYTF
.	TRBV7-3	TRBJ1-1	CASSLGFEHLLNTEAFF
.	TRBV4-1	TRBJ1-2	CASSPRGRSNYGYTF
.	TRBV5-1	TRBJ2-5	CASSHGQGHKETQYF
once	TRBV5-6	TRBJ1-2	CASSQIEVGYGYTF
.	TRBV2	TRBJ2-2	CASSAEGTGELFF
.	TRBV10-3	TRBJ1-1	CAISETAKAEAFF
.	TRBV6-1	TRBJ1-1	CASSEYTGGTEAFF
.	TRBV5-6	TRBJ2-5	CASGGRSYQETQYF
.	TRBV13	TRBJ1-3	CASSPPDGNTIYF
.	TRBV5-4	TRBJ1-4	CASSGGSSTNEKLFF
.	TRBV18	TRBJ1-1	CASSPQGQTNTEAFF
.	TRBV2	TRBJ1-2	CASSELVGNQGYTF
.	TRBV5-4	TRBJ2-3	CASSLGTSGGDTQYF
.	TRBV13	TRBJ1-1	CASSLVGGARTEAFF
.	TRBV5-6	TRBJ1-1	CASSLSRNTEAFF
once	TRBV14	TRBJ1-6	CASSQGPTGRNNSPLHF
.	TRBV2	TRBJ1-1	CASSVEGQGGTEAFF
.	TRBV6-5	TRBJ2-7	CASSLGHFYEQYF
few	TRBV30	TRBJ2-5	CAWNGGGETQYF
.	TRBV5-1	TRBJ1-1	CASSLGDRGWSTEAFF
few	TRBV2	TRBJ2-7	CASNEDRGFEQYF
.	TRBV7-8	TRBJ1-5	CASSLTGNQPQHF
.	TRBV19	TRBJ1-2	CASSIGQANYGYTF